Shown below are 10 T cell receptor beta chains from a single sample sequenced in a study of T cells after yellow fever vaccination. TCRdb processed the 5' RACE reads anew with MiXCR; each CDR3 protein has one entry. The sample has more than 350,000 distinct CDR3 sequences, around a tenth seen once. Sequencing used PBMCs, obtained on the day of the first yellow fever vaccination. The receptor source for this set is a young man who received the YFV17D yellow fever vaccine.

The rearrangement joins TRBV18 to TRBJ2-2; 7 bases match TRBD1. Trimming at V came to 2 bases and at J to 3 bases, leaving 9 bases not matched to a gene. CDR1 and CDR2 (germline): KGHSH, LQKENI. This CDR3 comprises 17 residues. The DNA for the CDR3 is TGTGCCAGCTCACCAACGGTCGTGGGACAGTACACCGGGGAGCTGTTTTTT. It specifies CASSPTVVGQYTGELFF.

This clonotype was found a few times. V and J are TRBV12-3 or TRBV12-4 and TRBJ2-3; D is uncertain. The CDR3 consists of 16 residues. The V end was cut by 7 bases, the J end by 0 bases, with 17 bases between. The CDR3 DNA sequence: TGTGCCAGCAAGATTCGTCCTTTTCCTAGCACAGATACGCAGTATTTT. Translating it yields CASKIRPFPSTDTQYF.

This clonotype appeared a few times. This rearrangement joins TRBV11-1 to TRBJ2-5, with TRBD1 matching over 8 bases. Germline-derived CDR1 and CDR2 are SGHAT and FQDESV (reference sequence). CDR3 length equals 18 residues. The J segment lost 1 base and the V segment lost 3 bases, leaving 13 bases of the junction unmatched. CDR3 sequence (DNA): TGTGCCAGCAGCTTTTCGTCGACAGGGGTTTGGCCCCAAGAGACCCAGTACTTC. Residues: CASSFSSTGVWPQETQYF.

This rearrangement joins TRBV7-3 to TRBJ2-3; 7 nucleotides align to TRBD1. Losses at the gene ends were 1 base for V and 0 bases for J; bases not matched to a gene: 1. This CDR3 spans 15 amino acids. The germline gives CDR1 SGHTA, CDR2 FQGTGA. The chain's CDR3 is CASSLKGQSTDTQYF. CDR3 DNA sequence: TGTGCCAGCAGCTTAAAGGGACAGAGCACAGATACGCAGTATTTT.

This clonotype has a handful of counts. The V and J genes are TRBV27 and TRBJ2-2; D not resolved. The CDR3 sequence is 15 residues long. CDR1 is MNHEY and CDR2 is SMNVEV in the germline V gene (reference sequence). The V gene lost 1 base and the J gene lost 1 base, with 7 bases spanning the gap. The CDR3 DNA reads TGTGCCAGCAGTTTATGGAACGGGAACACCGGGGAGCTGTTTTTT. It is translated as CASSLWNGNTGELFF.

This clonotype appeared a few times. J is TRBJ1-4 and V is TRBV5-4; no clear D gene. There are 13 residues in the CDR3. The ends were cut back, 3 bases at V and 3 bases at J, with 6 bases in the middle. CDR1 SGHNT and CDR2 YYREEE come from the germline V gene (reference sequence). The CDR3 sequence is CASSSEANEKLFF. The DNA of the CDR3 is TGTGCCAGCAGCTCCGAGGCTAATGAAAAACTGTTTTTT. The whole variable domain, remainder taken from reference TRBV5-4 and TRBJ1-4, is ETGVTQSPTHLIKTRGQQVTLRCSSQSGHNTVSWYQQALGQGPQFIFQYYREEENGRGNFPPRFSGLQFPNYSSELNVNALELDDSALYLCASSSEANEKLFFGSGTQLSVL.

This clonotype was counted many times. The J gene is TRBJ2-7, the V gene TRBV14; D is possibly TRBD2 (6 bases). CDR1 SGHDN and CDR2 FVKESK come from the germline V gene. V was cut by 3 bases and J by 10 bases, with 13 bases left in between. CDR3 length: 12 amino acids. The CDR3 DNA follows: TGTGCCAGCAGCCAGGGGCTCGGGGGTCAGTACTTC. This codes for CASSQGLGGQYF.

The chain has TRBV7-3 and TRBJ1-2, with 7 nucleotides matching TRBD1. Germline V CDR1 and CDR2: SGHTA, FQGTGA. The V and J ends lost 5 bases and 6 bases, in that order; junction bases with no gene match: 9. CDR3 length: 14 residues. CDR3 in amino acids: CASSPHPTGDGYTF. The CDR3 nucleotides read TGTGCCAGCAGCCCTCACCCCACAGGGGATGGCTACACCTTC.

The genes are TRBV20-1 and TRBJ1-6; D ambiguous. The CDR3 is made up of 14 amino acids. Per the germline V gene, CDR1 is DFQATT and CDR2 is SNEGSKA (reference sequence). CDR3 amino acids: CAADQSSYNSPLHF. Written as DNA, the CDR3 is TGCGCGGCTGATCAGAGCTCCTATAATTCACCCCTCCACTTT.

This clonotype came up a few times. This chain connects TRBV7-2 to TRBJ2-1; perhaps TRBD2 as D (6 bases). The CDR3 loop spans 16 amino acids. The V end lost 5 bases, the J end lost 6 bases, and 20 bases lay between the germline ends. CDR1 is SGHTA, CDR2 FQGNSA, per germline. The CDR3 region has the DNA TGTGCCAGCAGCCAGAACGCGGGGCCAAGAGTCAATGAGCAGTTCTTC. It translates to CASSQNAGPRVNEQFF.